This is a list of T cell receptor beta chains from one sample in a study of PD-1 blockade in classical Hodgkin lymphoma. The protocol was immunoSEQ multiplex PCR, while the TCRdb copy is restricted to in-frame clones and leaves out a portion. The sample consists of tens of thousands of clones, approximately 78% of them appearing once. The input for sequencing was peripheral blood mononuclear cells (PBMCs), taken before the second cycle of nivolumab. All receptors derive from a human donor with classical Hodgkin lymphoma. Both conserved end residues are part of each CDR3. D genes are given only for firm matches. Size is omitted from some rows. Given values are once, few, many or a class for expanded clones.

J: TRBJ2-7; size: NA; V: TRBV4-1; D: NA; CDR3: CASSHKGGDYEQYF; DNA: TGCGCCAGCAGCCACAAAGGGGGGGACTACGAGCAGTACTTC
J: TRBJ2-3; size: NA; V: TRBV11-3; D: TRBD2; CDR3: CASSIGTSGGWSTDTQYF; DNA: TGTGCCAGCAGCATCGGGACTAGCGGGGGGTGGAGCACAGATACGCAGTATTTT
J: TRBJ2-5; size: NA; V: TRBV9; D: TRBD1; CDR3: CASSVGWDRMFQETQYF; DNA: TGTGCCAGCAGCGTTGGCTGGGACAGGATGTTTCAAGAGACCCAGTACTTC
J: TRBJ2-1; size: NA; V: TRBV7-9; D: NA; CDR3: CASSLVWGLNNEQFF; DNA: TGTGCCAGTAGCTTAGTATGGGGGTTGAACAATGAGCAGTTCTTC
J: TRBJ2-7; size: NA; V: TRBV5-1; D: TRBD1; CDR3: CASSYPTGFHEQYF; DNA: TGTGCCAGCAGCTATCCGACAGGGTTTCACGAGCAGTACTTC
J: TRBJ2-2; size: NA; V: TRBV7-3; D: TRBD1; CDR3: CASSAGQATNTGELFF; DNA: TGTGCCAGCAGCGCTGGACAGGCAACGAACACCGGGGAGCTGTTTTTT
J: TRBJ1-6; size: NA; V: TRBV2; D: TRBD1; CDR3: CASRPGQGVSPLHF; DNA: TGTGCCAGCCGACCAGGACAGGGAGTTTCACCCCTCCACTTT
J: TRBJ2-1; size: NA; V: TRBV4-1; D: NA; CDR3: CASSPNGNEQFF; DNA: TGCGCCAGCAGCCCAAACGGAAATGAGCAGTTCTTC
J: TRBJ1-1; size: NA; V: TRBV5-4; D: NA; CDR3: CASSSGPTRTEAFF; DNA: TGTGCCAGCAGCTCGGGCCCGACGAGGACTGAAGCTTTCTTT
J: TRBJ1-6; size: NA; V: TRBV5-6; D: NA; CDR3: CASSLEQGAYNSPLHF; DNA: TGTGCCAGCAGCTTGGAGCAGGGAGCCTATAATTCACCCCTCCACTTT
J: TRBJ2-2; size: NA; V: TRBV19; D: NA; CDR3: CASSRQPNTGELFF; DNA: TGTGCCAGTAGTAGACAACCGAACACCGGGGAGCTGTTTTTT
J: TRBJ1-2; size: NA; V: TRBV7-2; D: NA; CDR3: CASSPAPSSNYGYTF; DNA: TGTGCCAGCAGCCCGGCCCCAAGTTCTAACTATGGCTACACCTTC
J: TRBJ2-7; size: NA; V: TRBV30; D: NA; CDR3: CAWSIVYEQYF; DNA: TGTGCCTGGAGTATAGTATACGAGCAGTACTTC
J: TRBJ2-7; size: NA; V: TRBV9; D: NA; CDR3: CASSPNPAYEQYF; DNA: TGTGCCAGCAGCCCCAACCCGGCCTACGAGCAGTACTTC
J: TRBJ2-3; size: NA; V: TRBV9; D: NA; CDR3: CASSVAGVIGVGTDTQYF; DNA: TGTGCCAGCAGCGTAGCGGGGGTGATTGGGGTTGGCACAGATACGCAGTATTTT
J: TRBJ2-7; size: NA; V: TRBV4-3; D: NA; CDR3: CASSQGPSYEQYF; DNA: TGCGCCAGCAGCCAAGGGCCTTCCTACGAGCAGTACTTC
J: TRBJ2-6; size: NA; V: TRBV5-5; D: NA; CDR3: CASSQGSGANVLTF; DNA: TGTGCCAGCAGCCAGGGCTCTGGGGCCAACGTCCTGACTTTC
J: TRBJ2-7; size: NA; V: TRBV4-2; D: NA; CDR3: CASSLRGSPGEQYF; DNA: TGTGCCAGCAGCCTCCGAGGGTCCCCGGGCGAGCAGTACTTC
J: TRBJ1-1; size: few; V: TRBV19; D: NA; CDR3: CASISYGVYTEAFF; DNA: TGTGCCAGTATCAGTTATGGGGTTTACACTGAAGCTTTCTTT
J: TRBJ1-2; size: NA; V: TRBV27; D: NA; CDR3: CASSLTDGYGYTF; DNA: TGTGCCAGCAGCCTCACCGATGGATATGGCTACACCTTC
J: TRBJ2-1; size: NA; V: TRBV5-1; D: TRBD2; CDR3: CASSLPLAGGGEQFF; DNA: TGCGCCAGCAGCTTACCCCTAGCGGGGGGCGGTGAGCAGTTCTTC
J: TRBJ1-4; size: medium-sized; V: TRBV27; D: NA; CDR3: CASSYRGNEKLFF; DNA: TGTGCCAGCAGTTACCGGGGTAATGAAAAACTGTTTTTT
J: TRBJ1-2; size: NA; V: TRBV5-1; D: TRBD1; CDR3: CASSLDGQGAYYGYTF; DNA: TGCGCCAGCAGCTTGGATGGACAGGGGGCTTACTATGGCTACACCTTC
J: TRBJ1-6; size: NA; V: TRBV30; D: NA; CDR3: CAWRDRAYNSPLHF; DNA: TGTGCCTGGAGGGACCGGGCTTACAATTCACCCCTCCACTTT
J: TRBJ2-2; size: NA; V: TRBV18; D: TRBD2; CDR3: CASSPWSGGATGELFF; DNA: TGTGCCAGCTCACCCTGGAGCGGGGGGGCCACCGGGGAGCTGTTTTTT
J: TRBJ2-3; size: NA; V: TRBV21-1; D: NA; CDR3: CASNSFGGNTDTQYF; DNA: TGTGCCAGCAATAGTTTCGGCGGAAACACAGATACGCAGTATTTT
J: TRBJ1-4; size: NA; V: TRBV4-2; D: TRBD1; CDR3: CASRTGMGSTNEKLFF; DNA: TGTGCCAGCCGGACAGGGATGGGGTCAACTAATGAAAAACTGTTTTTT
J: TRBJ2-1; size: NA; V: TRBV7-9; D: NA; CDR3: CASRGLDGSYNEQFF; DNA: TGTGCCAGCAGGGGACTCGATGGGTCCTACAATGAGCAGTTCTTC
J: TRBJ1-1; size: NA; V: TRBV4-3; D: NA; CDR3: CANGRPPSNTEAFF; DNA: TGCGCCAACGGCCGCCCCCCATCGAACACTGAAGCTTTCTTT